These 22 T cell receptor beta chains originate from one sample sequenced in a study of blood T cell repertoires in COVID-19. The repertoire was sequenced with immunoSEQ multiplex PCR; TCRdb's copy has only in-frame clones and lacks some. Of some 320,000 clones in the sample, roughly nine tenths were seen once. The sample comprised PBMCs or T cells enriched from blood (not recorded which). These receptors were obtained from a man aged 60-69 years who had recovered from COVID-19.

The chain recombines TRBV30 with TRBJ1-4; the match to TRBD1 covers 8 bases. The V and J ends lost 5 bases and 8 bases, in that order; junction bases with no gene match: 7. The germline gives CDR1 GTSNPN, CDR2 SVGIG (reference sequence). The CDR3 is made up of 13 amino acids. CDR3 sequence: CAWRGQASEKLFF. As DNA, the CDR3 is TGTGCCTGGCGGGGACAGGCCTCAGAAAAACTGTTTTTT.

The V call is TRBV5-1, the J call TRBJ2-7, with D possibly matching TRBD2 (6 bases). The CDR3 sequence is 13 residues long. Germline lookup yields CDR1 SGHRS and CDR2 YFSETQ. V was pared by 6 bases and J by 2 bases, with 12 bases between. CDR3 in DNA: TGCGCCAGCAAACTAGCACCAACCTACGAGCAGTACTTC. It codes for CASKLAPTYEQYF.

The chain couples TRBV9 to TRBJ2-7, with a weak D call TRBD2 (6 bases). V was trimmed by 10 bases and J by 7 bases, leaving 24 bases between them. There are 14 residues in the CDR3. CDR1 is SGDLS, CDR2 YYNGEE, per germline. CDR3 residues: CAPTGGTARVEQYF. For the CDR3, the DNA is TGTGCCCCAACTGGGGGGACCGCCCGTGTAGAGCAGTACTTC. Based on the CDR3 plus reference TRBV9 and TRBJ2-7, the full variable domain is DSGVTQTPKHLITATGQRVTLRCSPRSGDLSVYWYQQSLDQGLQFLIQYYNGEERAKGNILERFSAQQFPDLHSELNLSSLELGDSALYFCAPTGGTARVEQYFGPGTRLTVT.

The V and J genes are TRBV6-5 and TRBJ2-1, with D uncertain. The CDR3 contains 14 residues. Germline V lookup: CDR1 MNHEY, CDR2 SVGAGI. The V and J ends lost 6 bases and 0 bases respectively, with 9 bases between them. The CDR3 reads CASRFTSSYNEQFF. DNA of the CDR3: TGTGCCAGCAGGTTCACCAGCTCCTACAATGAGCAGTTCTTC.

The gene calls are TRBV6-5 and TRBJ1-3; D is ambiguous. The CDR3 sequence is 15 residues long. Germline assignment: CDR1 MNHEY and CDR2 SVGAGI. V lost 10 bases and J lost 8, with 24 bases in between. This CDR3 is CATLPGGFGGDTIYF. As DNA, the CDR3 is TGTGCCACCCTCCCCGGCGGGTTCGGCGGAGACACCATATATTTT.

The rearrangement links TRBV27 to TRBJ2-1; 8 positions match TRBD2. The length of the CDR3 is 16 residues. CDR1 and CDR2 (germline): MNHEY, SMNVEV (reference sequence). V dropped 2 bases and J dropped 2; count of bases not matched to a gene: 5. CDR3 sequence: CASSLVAGITYNEQFF. The CDR3 nucleotides read TGTGCCAGCAGTTTAGTAGCGGGGATAACCTACAATGAGCAGTTCTTC.

This rearrangement joins TRBV2 to TRBJ1-1; D is uncertain. Deletions cut 6 bases from V and 8 bases from J, with 19 bases between. The CDR3 length is 14 residues. CDR1 and CDR2 from the germline V gene are SNHLY and FYNNEI. The CDR3 nucleotides read TGTGCCAGCAGCCCCGGCCCGGGAAAGTGGGAAGCTTTCTTT. It codes for CASSPGPGKWEAFF.

This clone was recorded a few times. The J gene is TRBJ1-3, the V gene TRBV30; D perhaps matches TRBD1 (5 bases). The length of the CDR3 is 13 residues. The V gene's germline CDR1 is GTSNPN and CDR2 SVGIG (reference sequence). The ends were cut back, 4 bases at V and 8 bases at J, with 15 bases in the middle. This CDR3 is CAWIQKGLDTIYF. The CDR3 nucleotides read TGTGCCTGGATTCAAAAGGGGCTGGACACCATATATTTT.

The chain couples TRBV18 to TRBJ2-1; D remains ambiguous. The CDR3 is 16 residues long. Trimming took 0 bases from V and 3 from J, leaving 12 bases between them. The germline V gene encodes CDR1 KGHSH and CDR2 LQKENI. The CDR3 DNA reads as TGTGCCAGCTCACCACCTGGGTCAGGATACTACAATGAGCAGTTCTTC. This gives the protein CASSPPGSGYYNEQFF.

The chain recombines TRBV7-3 with TRBJ2-5, with unresolved D. CDR3 length: 14 residues. V lost 0 bases and J lost 2, with 7 bases in between. Germline V gene lookup returns CDR1 SGHTA and CDR2 FQGTGA. The DNA of the CDR3 is TGTGCCAGCAGCTTAACCACCAGACAAGAGACCCAGTACTTC. Translated: CASSLTTRQETQYF. The entire variable domain, with the rest obtained from reference TRBV7-3 and TRBJ2-5, is as follows: GAGVSQTPSNKVTEKGKYVELRCDPISGHTALYWYRQSLGQGPEFLIYFQGTGAADDSGLPNDRFFAVRPEGSVSTLKIQRTERGDSAVYLCASSLTTRQETQYFGPGTRLLVL.

The V and J genes are TRBV4-3 and TRBJ1-2, with D possibly being TRBD1 (6 bases). The CDR3 has 16 residues. Germline loops: CDR1 LGHNA, CDR2 YSLEER. V was trimmed by 0 bases and J by 7 bases, leaving 18 bases between them. The CDR3 region is CASSQDSAGGAFGYTF. CDR3 nucleotide sequence: TGCGCCAGCAGCCAAGATTCGGCGGGGGGCGCTTTTGGCTACACCTTC.

This sequence joins TRBV6-5 and TRBJ2-7; 9 bases agree with TRBD1. The V segment lost 2 bases and the J segment 3 bases; nucleotides outside the gene matches: 2. This CDR3 region has 14 residues. CDR1 and CDR2 from the germline V gene are MNHEY and SVGAGI. As DNA, the CDR3 is TGTGCCAGCAGTTACGGGACAGGGATCTACGAGCAGTACTTC. As protein: CASSYGTGIYEQYF.

V is TRBV18 and J is TRBJ1-6; possible D gene TRBD1, 5 bases. The CDR3 is made up of 14 amino acids. The germline V gene has CDR1 KGHSH and CDR2 LQKENI. The V and J ends lost 8 bases and 9 bases respectively, with 17 bases between them. CDR3 residues: CASGRGEGPSPLHF. Here the CDR3 DNA reads TGTGCCAGCGGCCGAGGGGAGGGCCCTTCACCCCTCCACTTT.

The gene calls are TRBV2 and TRBJ1-6; TRBD1 is a possible D gene (5 bases). Germline CDR1 reads SNHLY; CDR2 reads FYNNEI. The CDR3 sequence is 16 residues long. Trimming cost V 8 bases and J 7 bases, with 21 bases left between them. CDR3 bases: TGTGCCAGCGTCCTTGGTGGGGGGTTGCAGAATTCACCCCTCCACTTT. Translating gives CASVLGGGLQNSPLHF.

The CDR3 nucleotides are TGTGCCAGCTCACCACCGAAGGGACTAGGTGGAAACACCATATATTTT. Residues: CASSPPKGLGGNTIYF. J is TRBJ1-3 and V is TRBV18; D may be TRBD1 (5 bases). Germline V gives CDR1 KGHSH, CDR2 LQKENI. Between the trimmed V and J ends, which lost 0 bases and 3 bases, there was a span of 12 bases. The CDR3 spans 16 residues.

The chain carries TRBV6-5 and TRBJ2-7; D is unclear. This CDR3 has 13 amino acids. V lost 9 bases to trimming and J lost 0 bases, with 12 bases between them. Looked up from germline, CDR1 is MNHEY and CDR2 is SVGAGI. CDR3 sequence reads: CASIKTLSYEQYF. The CDR3 DNA is TGTGCCAGTATTAAGACACTCTCCTACGAGCAGTACTTC.

The chain is built from TRBV6-5 and TRBJ2-1, with a tentative D call TRBD1 (5 bases). Germline values: CDR1 MNHEY, CDR2 SVGAGI. V lost 6 bases and J lost 0, with 9 bases in between. The CDR3 has 14 amino acids. The CDR3 loop is CASRIRGSYNEQFF. The CDR3 nucleotides read TGTGCCAGCAGAATAAGGGGCTCCTACAATGAGCAGTTCTTC.

A remark on this clone: Other nucleotide sequences in the sample specify the same CDR3. V usage is TRBV24-1 and J usage is TRBJ1-5; 8 nucleotides match TRBD1. After removal of 5 bases from V and 1 base from J, the junction contained 3 bases not matched to a gene. The CDR3 is 15 residues long. Germline V gene sequence: CDR1 KGHDR, CDR2 SFDVKD. This CDR3 is CATSGTGGSNQPQHF. The CDR3, as DNA: TGTGCCACCAGTGGTACAGGGGGGAGCAATCAGCCCCAGCATTTT.

This rearrangement joins TRBV5-5 to TRBJ2-7, with D perhaps TRBD1 (7 bases). The CDR3 spans 14 residues. V was trimmed by 4 bases and J by 6 bases, leaving 17 bases between them. Germline CDR1 reads SGHKS; CDR2 reads YYEKEE (reference sequence). The DNA for the CDR3 is TGTGCCAGCAGCAAAGCCAGGGGGGCCTTCGAGCAGTACTTC. Amino acid sequence: CASSKARGAFEQYF.

This chain uses TRBV5-1 with TRBJ1-2, with 8 bases aligning to TRBD1. The germline gives CDR1 SGHRS, CDR2 YFSETQ. Trimming removed 1 base from V and 10 bases from J; junction bases left unmatched: 9. CDR3 size: 14 residues. The CDR3: CASSLQGAQGVYTF. CDR3 nucleotides: TGCGCCAGCAGCTTGCAGGGGGCTCAGGGTGTCTACACCTTC.

V is TRBV19 and J is TRBJ2-5; D might be TRBD1 (6 bases). The length of the CDR3 is 14 residues. The germline V gene encodes CDR1 LNHDA and CDR2 SQIVND (reference sequence). Trimming cost V 6 bases and J 0 bases, with 11 bases left between them. CDR3 in amino acids: CASSRGTHQETQYF. The DNA of the CDR3 is TGTGCCAGTAGCCGAGGGACACACCAAGAGACCCAGTACTTC.

This chain connects TRBV2 to TRBJ1-5, with 10 bases matching TRBD1. The CDR3 has 15 amino acids. Unmatched junction bases numbered 4, after V lost 6 bases and J lost 2 bases. The V gene's germline CDR1 is SNHLY and CDR2 FYNNEI. The DNA of the CDR3 is TGTGCCAGCAGGCCGGGGACAGGGGGCAATCAGCCCCAGCATTTT. It codes for CASRPGTGGNQPQHF. Together with reference TRBV2 and TRBJ1-5, the CDR3 gives the full variable domain: EPEVTQTPSHQVTQMGQEVILRCVPISNHLYFYWYRQILGQKVEFLVSFYNNEISEKSEIFDDQFSVERPDGSNFTLKIRSTKLEDSAMYFCASRPGTGGNQPQHFGDGTRLSIL.